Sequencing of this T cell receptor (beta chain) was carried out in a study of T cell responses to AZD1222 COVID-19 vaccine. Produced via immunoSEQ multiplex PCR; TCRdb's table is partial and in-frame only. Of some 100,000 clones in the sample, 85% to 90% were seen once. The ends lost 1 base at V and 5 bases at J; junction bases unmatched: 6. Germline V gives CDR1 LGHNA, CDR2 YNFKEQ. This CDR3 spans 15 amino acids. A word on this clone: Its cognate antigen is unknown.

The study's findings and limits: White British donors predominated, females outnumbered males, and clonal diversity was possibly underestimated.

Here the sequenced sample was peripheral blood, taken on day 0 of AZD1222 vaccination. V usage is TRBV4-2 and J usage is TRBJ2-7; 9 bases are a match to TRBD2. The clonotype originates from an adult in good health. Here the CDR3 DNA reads TGTGCCAGCAGCCAAGGCGGGAGGGGGCACGACGAGCAGTACTTC. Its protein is CASSQGGRGHDEQYF.